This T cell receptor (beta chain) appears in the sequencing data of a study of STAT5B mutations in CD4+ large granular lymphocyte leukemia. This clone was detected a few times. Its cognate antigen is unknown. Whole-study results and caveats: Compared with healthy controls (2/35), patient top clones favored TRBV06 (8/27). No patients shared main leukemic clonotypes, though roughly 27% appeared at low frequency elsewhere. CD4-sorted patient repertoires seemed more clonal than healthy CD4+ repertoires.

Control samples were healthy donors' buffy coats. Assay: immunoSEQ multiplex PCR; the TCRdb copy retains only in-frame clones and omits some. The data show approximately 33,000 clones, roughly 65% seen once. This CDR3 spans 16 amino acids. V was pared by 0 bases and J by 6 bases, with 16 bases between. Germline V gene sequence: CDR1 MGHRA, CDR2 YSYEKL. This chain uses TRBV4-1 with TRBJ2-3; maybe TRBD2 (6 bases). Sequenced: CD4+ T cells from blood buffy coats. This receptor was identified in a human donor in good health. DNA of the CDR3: TGCGCCAGCAGCCAAGATTGGGCAGGGAGGAAGGATACGCAGTATTTT. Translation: CASSQDWAGRKDTQYF.